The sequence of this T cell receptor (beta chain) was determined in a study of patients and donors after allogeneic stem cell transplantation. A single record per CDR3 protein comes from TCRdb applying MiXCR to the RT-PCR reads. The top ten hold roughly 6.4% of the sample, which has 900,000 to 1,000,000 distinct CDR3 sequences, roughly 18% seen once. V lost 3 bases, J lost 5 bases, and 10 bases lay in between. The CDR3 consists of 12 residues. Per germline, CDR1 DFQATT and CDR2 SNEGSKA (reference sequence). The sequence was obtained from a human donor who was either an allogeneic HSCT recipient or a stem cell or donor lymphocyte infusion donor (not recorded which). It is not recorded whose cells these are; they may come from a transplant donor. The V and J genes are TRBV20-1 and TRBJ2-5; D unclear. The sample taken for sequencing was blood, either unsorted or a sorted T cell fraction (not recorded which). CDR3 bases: TGCAGTGCTAGCCCCTATTCGGAGACCCAGTACTTC. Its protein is CSASPYSETQYF.